One and the same sample provided the 25 T cell receptor beta chains below, sequenced in a study of beta chain features in type 1 diabetes. Expressed TCRB transcripts were sequenced after all isolated RNA was converted to cDNA. Here immunoSEQ multiplex PCR was the method, and the copy in TCRdb shows in-frame clones only, minus some. The sample has around 250,000 clones, around 24% seen once. Study results and limitations: When Type 1 diabetes patients were examined, their TCRB CDR3s proved moderately but significantly shorter in all four CD4+ subsets.

No antigen is known for these receptors. The specimen sequenced was naive CD4+ T cells from blood. The receptors derive from a woman aged 25 to 39 with type 1 diabetes.

The rearrangement links TRBV23-1 to TRBJ2-1; no clear D gene. TRBV23-1 is assigned to the ORF class and has an uncertain function. V was shortened by 0 bases and J by 10 bases, with 10 bases between the two germline ends. The CDR3 is 13 residues long. The CDR3, as DNA: TGCGCCAGCAGTCAATCAAAAGCGATCGAGCAGTTCTTC. Translation gives CASSQSKAIEQFF.

This clone was recorded a few times. V is TRBV9 and J is TRBJ2-1; D is ambiguous. CDR1 is SGDLS, CDR2 YYNGEE, per germline. There are 15 residues in the CDR3. Trimming pared 0 bases from V and 3 bases from J, leaving 10 bases between. CDR3 DNA: TGTGCCAGCAGCGTAGGGGCTGAGCTCTACAATGAGCAGTTCTTC. This sequence encodes CASSVGAELYNEQFF.

The chain combines TRBV7-9 with TRBJ1-3; D is unclear. V shed 5 bases and J shed 2 bases, with 7 bases lying between them. The CDR3 is 13 residues long. The germline gives CDR1 SEHNR, CDR2 FQNEAQ (reference sequence). The CDR3 DNA reads as TGTGCCAGCAGCCGTTATACTGGAAACACCATATATTTT. The encoded protein is CASSRYTGNTIYF.

The chain has TRBV6-1 and TRBJ2-3; perhaps TRBD2 as D (6 bases). The CDR3 runs 13 residues. Trimming removed 8 bases from V and 0 bases from J, with 9 bases in between. The V gene's germline CDR1 is MNHNS and CDR2 SASEGT. DNA for the CDR3: TGTGCCAGCGGGACTTTCAGCACAGATACGCAGTATTTT. Translating gives CASGTFSTDTQYF.

The rearrangement links TRBV18 to TRBJ2-2, with TRBD2 matching 11 bases. J lost 6 bases, V lost 4 bases, and 7 bases had no gene match. This CDR3 is built from 16 residues. CDR1 and CDR2 from the germline V gene are KGHSH and LQKENI. CDR3 residues: CASSRPTSGSAGELFF. In DNA, the CDR3 is TGTGCCAGCTCACGCCCCACTAGCGGGAGCGCCGGGGAGCTGTTTTTT.

This rearrangement joins TRBV5-1 to TRBJ1-1, with TRBD1 as a possible D gene (5 bases). The CDR3 is 14 residues long. CDR1 and CDR2 from the germline V gene are SGHRS and YFSETQ. V lost 4 bases and J lost 1, with 11 bases in between. CDR3 protein: CASSPDTTNTEAFF. In nucleotides, the CDR3 is TGCGCCAGCAGCCCGGACACGACGAACACTGAAGCTTTCTTT.

This clone was counted between two and nine times. The gene calls are TRBV5-1 and TRBJ2-1, with no clear D. The V gene lost 1 base and the J gene lost 6 bases, with 17 bases spanning the gap. Germline CDR1 SGHRS, CDR2 YFSETQ. The CDR3 sequence is 16 residues long. The CDR3 DNA follows: TGCGCCAGCAGCTTGAGCACCCGTTCCTTGTCCAATGAGCAGTTCTTC. It encodes CASSLSTRSLSNEQFF.

The chain is built from TRBV19 and TRBJ1-1; D gene ambiguous. The CDR3 covers 13 residues. V was trimmed by 7 bases and J by 3 bases, leaving 12 bases between them. In germline, CDR1 is LNHDA, CDR2 SQIVND (reference sequence). The DNA of the CDR3 is TGTGCCAGTACAAACCTGCAGGACACTGAAGCTTTCTTT. Translating gives CASTNLQDTEAFF. Drawing the rest from reference TRBV19 and TRBJ1-1, the complete variable domain is DGGITQSPKYLFRKEGQNVTLSCEQNLNHDAMYWYRQDPGQGLRLIYYSQIVNDFQKGDIAEGYSVSREKKESFPLTVTSAQKNPTAFYLCASTNLQDTEAFFGQGTRLTVV.

The chain is built from TRBV4-2 and TRBJ2-6; D ambiguous. In germline, CDR1 is LGHNA, CDR2 YNFKEQ. The CDR3 spans 12 residues. The V and J ends lost 0 bases and 12 bases respectively, with 6 bases between them. CDR3 DNA: TGTGCCAGCAGCCAAGAGGCTGGCGTCCTGACTTTC. It is translated as CASSQEAGVLTF.

V gene TRBV30 combines with J gene TRBJ2-7; 13 bases are shared with TRBD2. V dropped 0 bases and J dropped 2; count of bases not matched to a gene: 16. The CDR3 runs 20 residues. Germline CDR1 is GTSNPN and CDR2 is SVGIG (reference sequence). CDR3 sequence reads: CAWSVRGREMGLAGPYEQYF. Here the CDR3 DNA reads TGTGCCTGGAGTGTAAGGGGCAGGGAAATGGGACTAGCGGGGCCCTACGAGCAGTACTTC.

This chain connects TRBV30 to TRBJ1-1; 7 bases are shared with TRBD1. The J segment lost 3 bases and the V segment lost 4 bases, leaving 8 bases of the junction unmatched. Germline CDR1 GTSNPN, CDR2 SVGIG (reference sequence). This CDR3 is built from 14 residues. The CDR3, as DNA: TGTGCCTGGACGAGGGGGCAGGGGGACACTGAAGCTTTCTTT. It translates to CAWTRGQGDTEAFF. The whole variable domain, filled in from reference TRBV30 and TRBJ1-1, reads SQTIHQWPATLVQPVGSPLSLECTVEGTSNPNLYWYRQAAGRGLQLLFYSVGIGQISSEVPQNLSASRPQDRQFILSSKKLLLSDSGFYLCAWTRGQGDTEAFFGQGTRLTVV.

This sequence joins TRBV30 and TRBJ2-5; D call uncertain. The CDR3 extends over 13 amino acids. The V end lost 0 bases, the J end lost 2 bases, and 7 bases lay between the germline ends. Per germline, CDR1 GTSNPN and CDR2 SVGIG (reference sequence). The CDR3 here is CAWSVTEQETQYF. As DNA, the CDR3 is TGTGCCTGGAGTGTAACAGAACAAGAGACCCAGTACTTC.

This clone turned up a few times. The J gene is TRBJ2-1, the V gene TRBV30; no clear D gene. This CDR3 comprises 13 residues. Trimming cost V 8 bases and J 0 bases, with 11 bases left between them. Germline V gene lookup returns CDR1 GTSNPN and CDR2 SVGIG (reference sequence). This CDR3 reads CASDNFSYNEQFF. The CDR3 DNA follows: TGTGCCAGCGATAATTTCTCCTACAATGAGCAGTTCTTC.

The genes are TRBV30 and TRBJ1-5, with TRBD1 as a possible D gene (5 bases). There are 15 residues in the CDR3. V lost 2 bases to trimming and J lost 6 bases, with 17 bases between them. Germline CDR1 reads GTSNPN; CDR2 reads SVGIG (reference sequence). The CDR3 DNA follows: TGTGCCTGGAGTCCGCGGGGAGGGGATTCTCAGCCCCAGCATTTT. Translation: CAWSPRGGDSQPQHF.

The chain joins TRBV30 to TRBJ1-2; D might be TRBD1 (5 bases). CDR1 is GTSNPN and CDR2 is SVGIG in the germline V gene (reference sequence). The CDR3 length is 13 residues. V lost 0 bases to trimming and J lost 8 bases, with 13 bases between them. CDR3 nucleotides: TGTGCCTGGAGTGTACTCAGGGTTGGAGGCTACACCTTC. Translation: CAWSVLRVGGYTF.

This clone was picked up a small number of times. The chain is built from TRBV18 and TRBJ2-3; 10 bases are shared with TRBD1. The germline V gene has CDR1 KGHSH and CDR2 LQKENI. The CDR3 covers 15 residues. The V segment lost 3 bases and the J segment 4 bases; nucleotides outside the gene matches: 4. CDR3 in DNA: TGTGCCAGCTCACCGACCGGGACAGGGGCAGATACGCAGTATTTT. Amino acid sequence: CASSPTGTGADTQYF.

This clone was seen just once. The chain joins TRBV9 to TRBJ1-5, with a tentative D call TRBD1 (6 bases). V lost 8 bases, J lost 2 bases, and 14 bases lay in between. Germline values: CDR1 SGDLS, CDR2 YYNGEE. The length of the CDR3 is 14 residues. The CDR3 region is CASGTGSGNQPQHF. The CDR3 nucleotides are TGTGCCAGTGGAACAGGGTCCGGCAATCAGCCCCAGCATTTT.

The J gene is TRBJ2-7, the V gene TRBV28; no firm D call. CDR1 is MDHEN and CDR2 is SYDVKM in the germline V gene. The CDR3 length is 15 residues. V lost 6 bases and J lost 0, with 15 bases in between. The CDR3 region has the DNA TGTGCCAGCAGGGCTACAGCAACAAGCTCCTACGAGCAGTACTTC. This translates into CASRATATSSYEQYF.

This clone was seen only a few times. The chain has TRBV25-1 and TRBJ2-7, with D tentatively TRBD2 (6 bases). V lost 1 base and J 4 bases, leaving 17 bases between the germline ends. Germline V gene data show CDR1 as MGHDK and CDR2 as SYGVNS. The CDR3 loop spans 16 amino acids. The CDR3 bases are TGTGCCAGCAGTGAATCCCCCCTGTCTAGCGAATACGAGCAGTACTTC. This codes for CASSESPLSSEYEQYF.

The rearrangement links TRBV27 to TRBJ2-5, with 14 bases matching TRBD2. This CDR3 comprises 16 residues. With 6 bases clipped from V and 5 bases from J, the junction kept 8 bases outside the gene matches. From germline, CDR1 is MNHEY and CDR2 SMNVEV (reference sequence). As DNA, the CDR3 is TGTGCCAGCAGCCAGACTAGCGGGAGGGCCGGTGAGACCCAGTACTTC. It specifies CASSQTSGRAGETQYF.

The genes are TRBV6-1 and TRBJ2-7, with D tentatively TRBD1 (5 bases). Germline CDR1 and CDR2: MNHNS and SASEGT. This CDR3 has 14 residues. The germline V and J ends were trimmed by 0 bases and 5 bases, with 11 bases remaining between them. CDR3 loop: CASSEALWGHEQYF. The CDR3 DNA follows: TGTGCCAGCAGTGAAGCTCTCTGGGGCCACGAGCAGTACTTC.

The V and J genes are TRBV4-2 and TRBJ2-7; 13 bases align to TRBD2. Germline trimming cut 6 bases from V and 4 bases from J; bases unmatched to any gene: 6. CDR1 LGHNA and CDR2 YNFKEQ come from the germline V gene. The CDR3 length is 15 residues. CDR3 residues: CASRRTSGGRYEQYF. The CDR3, as DNA: TGTGCCAGCAGAAGGACTAGCGGGGGCCGTTACGAGCAGTACTTC.

V usage is TRBV29-1 and J usage is TRBJ2-3, with TRBD2 as a possible D gene (6 bases). Deletions cut 6 bases from V and 0 bases from J, with 13 bases between. The germline V gene encodes CDR1 SQVTM and CDR2 ANQGSEA. This CDR3 is 14 amino acids long. The CDR3 sequence: CSVTLAASTDTQYF. The CDR3 region has the DNA TGCAGCGTGACACTAGCTGCTAGCACAGATACGCAGTATTTT.

The V gene is TRBV7-9, the J gene TRBJ2-2; possibly TRBD2 for D (6 bases). This CDR3 comprises 17 residues. Looked up from germline, CDR1 is SEHNR and CDR2 is FQNEAQ (reference sequence). The V and J ends lost 4 bases and 1 base respectively, with 16 bases between them. In nucleotides, the CDR3 is TGTGCCAGCAGCTCTACCGGGACGGGACTGAACACCGGGGAGCTGTTTTTT. As protein: CASSSTGTGLNTGELFF.

The chain carries TRBV5-4 and TRBJ2-5; the match to TRBD2 covers 14 bases. J lost 1 base, V lost 4 bases, and 3 bases had no gene match. This CDR3 has 16 amino acids. CDR1 and CDR2 from the germline V gene are SGHNT and YYREEE (reference sequence). CDR3 DNA: TGTGCCAGCAGCGGGGGGACTAGCGGGAGCCAAGAGACCCAGTACTTC. Encoded protein: CASSGGTSGSQETQYF.